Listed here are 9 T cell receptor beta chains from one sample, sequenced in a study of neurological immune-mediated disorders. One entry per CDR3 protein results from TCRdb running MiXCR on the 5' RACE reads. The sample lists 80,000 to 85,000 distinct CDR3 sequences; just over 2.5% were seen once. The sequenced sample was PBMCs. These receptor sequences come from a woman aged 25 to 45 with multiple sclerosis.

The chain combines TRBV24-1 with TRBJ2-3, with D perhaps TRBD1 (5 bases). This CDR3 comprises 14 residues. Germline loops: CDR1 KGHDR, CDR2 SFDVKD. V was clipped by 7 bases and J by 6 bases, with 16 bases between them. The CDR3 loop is CATSEYDSGDTQYF. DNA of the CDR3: TGTGCCACCAGCGAATATGATTCAGGGGATACGCAGTATTTT.

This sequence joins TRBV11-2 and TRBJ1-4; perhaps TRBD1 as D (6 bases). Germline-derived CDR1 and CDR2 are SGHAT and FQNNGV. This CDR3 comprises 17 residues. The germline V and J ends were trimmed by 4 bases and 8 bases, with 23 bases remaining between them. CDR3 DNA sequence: TGTGCCAGCAGCTCACCATTATATGGGGGGCTTTCAGAAAAACTGTTTTTT. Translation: CASSSPLYGGLSEKLFF.

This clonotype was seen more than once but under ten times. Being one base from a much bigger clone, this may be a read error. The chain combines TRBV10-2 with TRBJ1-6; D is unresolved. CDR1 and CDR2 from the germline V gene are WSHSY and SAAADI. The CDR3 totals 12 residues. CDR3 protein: CASSAGDSHLHF. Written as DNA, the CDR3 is TGCGCCAGCAGTGCGGGAGATTCACACCTCCACTTT.

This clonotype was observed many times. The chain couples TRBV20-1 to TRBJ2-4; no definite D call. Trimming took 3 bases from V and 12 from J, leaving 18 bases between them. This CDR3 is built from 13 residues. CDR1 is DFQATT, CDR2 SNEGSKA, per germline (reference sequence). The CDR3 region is CSARSVGLGPQYF. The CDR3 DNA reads TGCAGTGCTAGGTCAGTTGGGCTTGGACCTCAGTACTTC.

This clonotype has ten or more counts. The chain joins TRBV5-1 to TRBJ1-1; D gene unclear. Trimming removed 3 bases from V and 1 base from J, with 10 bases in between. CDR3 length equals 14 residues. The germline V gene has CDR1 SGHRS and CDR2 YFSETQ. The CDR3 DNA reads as TGCGCCAGCAGCTCGTTGACATCGAACACTGAAGCTTTCTTT. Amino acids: CASSSLTSNTEAFF.

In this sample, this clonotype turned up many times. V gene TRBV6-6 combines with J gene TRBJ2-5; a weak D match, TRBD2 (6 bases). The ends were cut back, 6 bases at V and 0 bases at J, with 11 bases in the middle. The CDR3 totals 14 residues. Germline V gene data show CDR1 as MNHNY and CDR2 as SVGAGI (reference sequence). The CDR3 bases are TGTGCCAGCAGCCCCCGGGAGTACCAAGAGACCCAGTACTTC. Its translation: CASSPREYQETQYF.

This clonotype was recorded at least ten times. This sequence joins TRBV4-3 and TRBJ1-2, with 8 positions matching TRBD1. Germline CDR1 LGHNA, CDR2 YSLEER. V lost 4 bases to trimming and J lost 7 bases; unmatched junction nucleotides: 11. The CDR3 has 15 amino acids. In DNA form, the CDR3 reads TGCGCCAGCAGCCCCCGGACAGGGTCAATGGCTGGCTACACCTTC. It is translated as CASSPRTGSMAGYTF.

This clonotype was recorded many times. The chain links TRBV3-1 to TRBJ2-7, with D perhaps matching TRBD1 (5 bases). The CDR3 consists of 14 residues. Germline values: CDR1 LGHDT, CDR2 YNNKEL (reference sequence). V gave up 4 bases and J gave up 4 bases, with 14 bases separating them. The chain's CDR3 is CASSPKTAEYEQYF. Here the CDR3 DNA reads TGTGCCAGCAGCCCTAAGACAGCTGAATACGAGCAGTACTTC.

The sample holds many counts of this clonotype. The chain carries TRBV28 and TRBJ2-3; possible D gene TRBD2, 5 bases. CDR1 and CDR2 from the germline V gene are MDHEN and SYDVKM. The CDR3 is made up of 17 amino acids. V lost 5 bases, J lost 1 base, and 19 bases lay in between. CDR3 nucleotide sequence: TGTGCCAGCAGTCCCTCTAGGATTGGCGGGCGCACAGATACGCAGTATTTT. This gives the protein CASSPSRIGGRTDTQYF.